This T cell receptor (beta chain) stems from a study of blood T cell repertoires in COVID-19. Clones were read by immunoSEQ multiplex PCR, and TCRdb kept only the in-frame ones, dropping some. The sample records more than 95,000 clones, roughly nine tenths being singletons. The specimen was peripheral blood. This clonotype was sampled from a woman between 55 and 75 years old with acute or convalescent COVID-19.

CDR3 amino acids: CASSSFRAYNEQFF. The CDR3 coding sequence is TGTGCCAGCAGCTCCTTTCGGGCCTACAATGAGCAGTTCTTC. J is TRBJ2-1 and V is TRBV7-9; no clear D. Germline-derived CDR1 and CDR2 are SEHNR and FQNEAQ (reference sequence). Trimming removed 4 bases from V and 2 bases from J, with 9 bases in between. This CDR3 is 14 amino acids long. Full variable domain (rest looked up from reference TRBV7-9 and TRBJ2-1): DTGVSQNPRHKITKRGQNVTFRCDPISEHNRLYWYRQTLGQGPEFLTYFQNEAQLEKSRLLSDRFSAERPKGSFSTLEIQRTEQGDSAMYLCASSSFRAYNEQFFGPGTRLTVL.